This TCR beta chain is from a study of blood T cell repertoires in COVID-19. As for the study in general: Researchers got acute and convalescent COVID-19 samples from the United States, Italy and Spain. The analysed material was cDNA or gDNA that came from T cells, B-cell-depleted T cells, or PBMCs.

As for this clone: Within the sample, other DNA sequences also encode this same CDR3.

Seattle-derived patients entered the study during active infection and were followed longitudinally. In the source study's methods: Counts of nucleated cells, estimated from reference gene primer amplification, were obtained. Some clones are missing from TCRdb's copy, which holds only in-frame ones; the method was immunoSEQ multiplex PCR. From that table come the V and J calls and clone size; the DNA was used to work out D and trimming. The sample shows fewer than 300,000 clones, approximately 90% of them seen only once. The CDR3 covers 13 residues. Trimming left V 4 bases short and J 5 bases short, with 10 bases between. Germline lookup yields CDR1 SGHRS and CDR2 YFSETQ.

The receptor was derived from a woman under 40 with COVID-19, enrolled during active disease. The chain combines TRBV5-1 with TRBJ2-1; tentatively, D is TRBD1 (6 bases). Sequencing used peripheral blood. The CDR3 bases are TGCGCCAGCAGCCCACAGGGAGACAATGAGCAGTTCTTC. It yields the protein CASSPQGDNEQFF.